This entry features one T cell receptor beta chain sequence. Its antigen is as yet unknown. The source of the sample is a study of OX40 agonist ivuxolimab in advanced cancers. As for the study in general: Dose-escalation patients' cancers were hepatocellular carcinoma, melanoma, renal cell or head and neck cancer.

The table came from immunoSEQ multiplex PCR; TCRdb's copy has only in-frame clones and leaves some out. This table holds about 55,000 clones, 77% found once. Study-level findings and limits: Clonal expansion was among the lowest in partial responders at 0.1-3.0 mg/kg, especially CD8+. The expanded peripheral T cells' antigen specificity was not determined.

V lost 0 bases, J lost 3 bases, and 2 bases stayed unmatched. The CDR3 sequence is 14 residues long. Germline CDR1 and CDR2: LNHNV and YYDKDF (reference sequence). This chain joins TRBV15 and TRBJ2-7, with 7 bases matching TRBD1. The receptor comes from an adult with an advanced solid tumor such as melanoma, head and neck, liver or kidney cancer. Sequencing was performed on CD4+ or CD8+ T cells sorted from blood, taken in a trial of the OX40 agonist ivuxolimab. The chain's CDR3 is CATSRDRDSYEQYF. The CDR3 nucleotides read TGTGCCACCAGCAGAGATCGGGACAGCTACGAGCAGTACTTC.